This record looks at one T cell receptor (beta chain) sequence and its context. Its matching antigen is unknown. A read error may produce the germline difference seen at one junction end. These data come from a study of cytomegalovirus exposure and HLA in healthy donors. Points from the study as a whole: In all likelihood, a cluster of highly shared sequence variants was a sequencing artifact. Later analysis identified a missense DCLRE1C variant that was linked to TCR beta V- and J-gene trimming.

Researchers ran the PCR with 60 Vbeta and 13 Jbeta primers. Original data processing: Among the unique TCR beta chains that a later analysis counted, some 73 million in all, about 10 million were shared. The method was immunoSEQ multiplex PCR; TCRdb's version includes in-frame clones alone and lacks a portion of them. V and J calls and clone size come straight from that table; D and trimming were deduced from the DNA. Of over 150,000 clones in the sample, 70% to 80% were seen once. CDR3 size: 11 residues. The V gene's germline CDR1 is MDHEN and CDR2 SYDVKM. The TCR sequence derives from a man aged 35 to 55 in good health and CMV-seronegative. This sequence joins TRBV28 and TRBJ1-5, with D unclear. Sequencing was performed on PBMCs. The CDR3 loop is CASSSKRPPHF. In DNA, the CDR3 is TGTGCCAGCAGTTCGAAGCGCCCCCCGCATTTT. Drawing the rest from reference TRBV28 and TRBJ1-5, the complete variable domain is DVKVTQSSRYLVKRTGEKVFLECVQDMDHENMFWYRQDPGLGLRLIYFSYDVKMKEKGDIPEGYSVSREKKERFSLILESASTNQTSMYLCASSSKRPPHFGDGTRLSIL.